The clone carrying this TCR beta chain was detected a few times. The antigen is unknown. The source of the sample is a study of T cell repertoires in aging, cancer and after chemotherapy. Study-level background: Over several months to years, re-sampled healthy donor repertoires clearly shared clones. The whole study produced a dataset of millions of TCR reads. Study conclusions and caveats: Healthy donors lost TCR diversity with age mainly through richness, cancer patients through richness and evenness.

TRB rearrangements spanning V, D and J were amplified using mixed TRB-A/B primers. TCRdb independently ran MiXCR on the multiplex PCR reads; one entry per CDR3 protein. In the table there are several thousand distinct CDR3 sequences, roughly 53% of which are singletons. TCR beta rearrangements were amplified from peripheral blood genomic DNA. The length of the CDR3 is 12 residues. Trimming took 7 bases from V and 2 from J, leaving 12 bases between them. In germline, CDR1 is GTSNPN, CDR2 SVGIG (reference sequence). This TCR was recovered from a human donor in good health. The chain carries TRBV30 and TRBJ2-7; D gene ambiguous. Sequences were obtained from blood. The CDR3 nucleotides read TGTGCCTCTTGGACGCCCGCCTACGAGCAGTACTTC. Translating it yields CASWTPAYEQYF.